The 26 T cell receptor beta chains given below trace back to one sample, sequenced in a study of T cells in Graves' hyperthyroidism and ophthalmopathy. TCR beta CDR3 sequences were amplified from RNA transcripts. An initial round of RT-PCR targeting the TCR CDR3 relied on the HTBI primer set. TCRdb redid the calling of the multiplex PCR reads with MiXCR, one entry per CDR3 protein. This table has 620,000 or so distinct CDR3 sequences, 13% to 15% appearing once. Sequenced: blood. Receptors originate from a woman in her forties or fifties with Graves' ophthalmopathy.

This clonotype was counted many times. V is TRBV30 and J is TRBJ2-1; D may be TRBD1 or TRBD2 (5 bases each). This CDR3 spans 14 amino acids. Germline assignment: CDR1 GTSNPN and CDR2 SVGIG (reference sequence). Trimming removed 3 bases at V and 5 bases at J, with 14 bases between. CDR3 bases: TGTGCCTGGAGCGCAGGGAGAGCGGACAATGAGCAGTTCTTC. Residues: CAWSAGRADNEQFF.

The chain recombines TRBV10-3 with TRBJ2-1; D assignment may be TRBD1 or TRBD2 (5 bases each). The length of the CDR3 is 13 residues. The V gene's germline CDR1 is ENHRY and CDR2 SYGVKD. The V and J ends lost 7 bases and 6 bases respectively, with 13 bases between them. The CDR3 DNA reads as TGTGCCATCATGAGGGACGGTTGCAATGAGCAGTTCTTC. The encoded protein is CAIMRDGCNEQFF.

The table lists this clonotype with a few counts. The chain recombines TRBV27 with TRBJ1-5; D is uncertain. Germline assignment: CDR1 MNHEY and CDR2 SMNVEV (reference sequence). The CDR3 runs 16 residues. Trimming took off 1 base at V and 0 bases at J, with 10 bases between the two ends. The CDR3 DNA is TGTGCCAGCAGTTTATTTTCAGGAAATAGCAATCAGCCCCAGCATTTT. It is translated as CASSLFSGNSNQPQHF.

There are many counts of this clonotype. The V call is TRBV3-1, the J call TRBJ2-2; D gene uncertain. The CDR3 runs to 13 residues. The V end lost 3 bases, the J end lost 6 bases, and 8 bases lay between the germline ends. Germline CDR1 and CDR2: LGHDT and YNNKEL (reference sequence). The CDR3 loop is CASSHGSPGELFF. The DNA of the CDR3 is TGTGCCAGCAGCCACGGATCCCCCGGGGAGCTGTTTTTT.

The genes are TRBV7-2 and TRBJ1-5; unclear D gene. Trimming took off 2 bases at V and 4 bases at J, with 12 bases between the two ends. This CDR3 contains 15 residues. Germline loops: CDR1 SGHTA, CDR2 FQGNSA. CDR3: CASSLQNTGNQPQHF. CDR3 coding DNA: TGTGCCAGCAGCTTACAGAATACGGGAAATCAGCCCCAGCATTTT.

The gene calls are TRBV28 and TRBJ2-3; weak D call: TRBD1 (7 bases). Trimming removed 6 bases from V and 4 bases from J, with 17 bases in between. CDR1 MDHEN and CDR2 SYDVKM come from the germline V gene. CDR3 length: 15 amino acids. In DNA form, the CDR3 reads TGTGCCAGCAGAGGTAGCGGTAGGGGGCCAGATACGCAGTATTTT. The encoded protein is CASRGSGRGPDTQYF.

Ten or more counts support this clonotype. V is TRBV28 and J is TRBJ2-7; TRBD2 matches 10 bases. The ends lost 7 bases at V and 2 bases at J; junction bases unmatched: 8. In germline, CDR1 is MDHEN, CDR2 SYDVKM. The CDR3 is 15 amino acids. This CDR3 reads CASIQAGGPTYEQYF. Here the CDR3 DNA reads TGTGCCAGCATTCAAGCGGGAGGGCCCACCTACGAGCAGTACTTC.

V usage is TRBV6-1 and J usage is TRBJ2-7; D is perhaps TRBD1 (6 bases). V was shortened by 3 bases and J by 2 bases, with 14 bases between the two germline ends. CDR1 and CDR2 from the germline V gene are MNHNS and SASEGT. There are 15 residues in the CDR3. The CDR3 loop is CASSDPSGTTYEQYF. As DNA, the CDR3 is TGTGCCAGCAGTGACCCCTCCGGGACAACCTACGAGCAGTACTTC.

This clonotype occurred a few times. The rearrangement links TRBV4-1 to TRBJ1-5; no firm D call. Trimming removed 1 base at V and 3 bases at J, with 7 bases between. Germline assignment: CDR1 MGHRA and CDR2 YSYEKL. This CDR3 is built from 14 residues. The CDR3 nucleotides read TGCGCCAGCAGCCAAGTTGCCCCCAATCAGCCCCAGCATTTT. Translation gives CASSQVAPNQPQHF.

This clonotype was recorded a few times. V usage is TRBV18 and J usage is TRBJ2-3; D unclear. The germline gives CDR1 KGHSH, CDR2 LQKENI. V was pared by 3 bases and J by 2 bases, with 15 bases between. The CDR3 has 16 amino acids. The CDR3 spells CASSPPAAAATDTQYF. In nucleotides, the CDR3 is TGTGCCAGCTCACCGCCCGCGGCCGCAGCCACAGATACGCAGTATTTT.

This chain uses TRBV20-1 with TRBJ1-2; a possible D gene is TRBD1 (5 bases). The CDR3 contains 13 residues. Germline CDR1 and CDR2: DFQATT and SNEGSKA (reference sequence). Trimming took 0 bases from V and 4 from J, leaving 9 bases between them. In nucleotides, the CDR3 is TGCAGTGCTAGAGATCAGGGTACCTATGGCTACACCTTC. Amino acid sequence: CSARDQGTYGYTF.

The gene calls are TRBV18 and TRBJ2-1; the match to TRBD2 covers 11 bases. CDR1 KGHSH and CDR2 LQKENI come from the germline V gene. V lost 0 bases to trimming and J lost 5 bases; unmatched junction nucleotides: 9. The CDR3 runs to 18 residues. Written as DNA, the CDR3 is TGTGCCAGCTCACCACCCTTTGGGACTAGCGGAAGAGACAATGAGCAGTTCTTC. Translation: CASSPPFGTSGRDNEQFF.

At least ten counts were recorded for this clonotype. The chain employs TRBV12-3 or TRBV12-4 and TRBJ2-7; D gene ambiguous. There are 14 residues in the CDR3. V was trimmed by 3 bases and J by 3 bases, leaving 12 bases between them. CDR3 residues: CASSFGFGFYEQYF. Written as DNA, the CDR3 is TGTGCCAGCAGTTTCGGGTTCGGGTTCTACGAGCAGTACTTC.

The table lists this clonotype with many counts. The chain joins TRBV30 to TRBJ1-1; no firm D call. CDR3 length: 13 amino acids. Germline CDR1 reads GTSNPN; CDR2 reads SVGIG (reference sequence). V lost 5 bases, J lost 5 bases, and 15 bases lay in between. The CDR3 region has the DNA TGTGCCTGGGAAGGGTCCGGAGATACTGAAGCTTTCTTT. Translating it yields CAWEGSGDTEAFF.

This chain connects TRBV19 to TRBJ1-2; a possible D gene is TRBD1 (5 bases). Germline V gene sequence: CDR1 LNHDA, CDR2 SQIVND (reference sequence). Trimming removed 0 bases from V and 4 bases from J, with 12 bases in between. The length of the CDR3 is 15 residues. CDR3 sequence: CASSIEEGAGYGYTF. The DNA of the CDR3 is TGTGCCAGTAGTATAGAAGAAGGGGCCGGCTATGGCTACACCTTC.

This clonotype was detected many times. The chain employs TRBV2 and TRBJ1-6, with 8 positions matching TRBD1. The CDR3 extends over 14 amino acids. V shed 7 bases and J 11 bases; nucleotides not matched to a gene: 10. The germline CDR1 and CDR2 sequences are SNHLY and FYNNEI. The DNA of the CDR3 is TGTGCCAGCAATCCCGGGACAGGCTTGACACCCCTCCACTTT. Its protein product is CASNPGTGLTPLHF. The full variable domain, completed using reference TRBV2 and TRBJ1-6, is EPEVTQTPSHQVTQMGQEVILRCVPISNHLYFYWYRQILGQKVEFLVSFYNNEISEKSEIFDDQFSVERPDGSNFTLKIRSTKLEDSAMYFCASNPGTGLTPLHFGNGTRLTVT.

In this sample, this clonotype turned up a few times. The rearrangement joins TRBV28 to TRBJ2-1; unclear D gene. The CDR3 covers 11 residues. Trimming stripped 1 base from V and 9 bases from J, with 4 bases between. Germline-derived CDR1 and CDR2 are MDHEN and SYDVKM. The CDR3 sequence: CASSLYTEQFF. The CDR3 bases are TGTGCCAGCAGTTTATATACTGAGCAGTTCTTC.

This chain links TRBV7-9 with TRBJ1-2; possible D gene TRBD1, 6 bases. From germline, CDR1 is SEHNR and CDR2 FQNEAQ (reference sequence). There are 15 residues in the CDR3. Trimming took off 2 bases at V and 4 bases at J, with 14 bases between the two ends. DNA of the CDR3: TGTGCCAGCAGCTTAACAGGGCCTTTAGGCTATGGCTACACCTTC. Residues: CASSLTGPLGYGYTF.

This clonotype was observed many times. The chain couples TRBV24-1 to TRBJ1-4; D gene uncertain. Germline CDR1 KGHDR, CDR2 SFDVKD. Trimming left V 5 bases short and J 5 bases short, with 8 bases between. This CDR3 contains 13 residues. DNA of the CDR3: TGTGCCACCAGTGGTGACGGGAATGAAAAACTGTTTTTT. This sequence encodes CATSGDGNEKLFF.

This clonotype was seen ten or more times. The rearrangement links TRBV20-1 to TRBJ1-2; TRBD1 matches at 8 bases. With 5 bases clipped from V and 3 bases from J, the junction kept 5 bases outside the gene matches. Germline CDR1 DFQATT, CDR2 SNEGSKA (reference sequence). CDR3 size: 13 residues. CDR3 in DNA: TGCAGTGCTCGTCAGGACAGGGACTATGGCTACACCTTC. This sequence encodes CSARQDRDYGYTF.

The gene calls are TRBV10-3 and TRBJ2-6; TRBD1 matches at 7 bases. Trimming took 6 bases from V and 0 from J; bases not matched to a gene: 11. The length of the CDR3 is 18 residues. Germline lookup yields CDR1 ENHRY and CDR2 SYGVKD. DNA for the CDR3: TGTGCCATCAGCGCACCGAGGACAGGCGCCTCTGGGGCCAACGTCCTGACTTTC. Its protein is CAISAPRTGASGANVLTF.

With respect to this clonotype: At one end, the junction sequence differs from germline, possibly due to a read error. The rearrangement joins TRBV4-1 to TRBJ2-3; no firm D call. This CDR3 has 14 amino acids. CDR1 MGHRA and CDR2 YSYEKL come from the germline V gene. The CDR3 coding sequence is TGCGCCGGCAGCCGAGGTCCCACCACAGATACGCAGTATTTT. Encoded protein: CAGSRGPTTDTQYF.

At least ten counts were recorded for this clonotype. This chain links TRBV20-1 with TRBJ2-5; 7 bases match TRBD2. V trimming: 5 bases; J trimming: 4 bases; junction bases outside the gene matches: 4. This CDR3 spans 12 amino acids. CDR1 is DFQATT, CDR2 SNEGSKA, per germline (reference sequence). This CDR3 is CSARAGSETQYF. CDR3 bases: TGCAGTGCTCGAGCGGGGTCAGAGACCCAGTACTTC.

This clonotype was counted ten times or more. This chain links TRBV15 with TRBJ2-7, with 7 bases aligning to TRBD2. Germline assignment: CDR1 LNHNV and CDR2 YYDKDF (reference sequence). With V trimmed by 6 bases and J by 2 bases, 13 bases remained unmatched. This CDR3 has 16 amino acids. The CDR3 protein is CATSWASGPDPYEQYF. CDR3 coding DNA: TGTGCCACCAGTTGGGCTAGCGGACCTGATCCCTACGAGCAGTACTTC.

There are many counts of this clonotype. The chain employs TRBV29-1 and TRBJ2-7, with 7 bases fitting TRBD1. Germline V gene lookup returns CDR1 SQVTM and CDR2 ANQGSEA. J was trimmed by 2 bases and V by 3 bases; bases with no gene match: 10. The CDR3 consists of 15 residues. CDR3 nucleotides: TGCAGCGTTGAGGACAGGACGAAAAGCACCTACGAGCAGTACTTC. The encoded protein is CSVEDRTKSTYEQYF.

This chain joins TRBV7-9 and TRBJ2-2; D remains unclear. Trimming left V 2 bases short and J 6 bases short, with 7 bases between. Germline values: CDR1 SEHNR, CDR2 FQNEAQ (reference sequence). The CDR3 sequence is 13 residues long. The CDR3 region has the DNA TGTGCCAGCAGCTTACAGGATCCCGGGGAGCTGTTTTTT. Encoded protein: CASSLQDPGELFF. The complete variable domain, with remaining parts taken from reference TRBV7-9 and TRBJ2-2, reads DTGVSQNPRHKITKRGQNVTFRCDPISEHNRLYWYRQTLGQGPEFLTYFQNEAQLEKSRLLSDRFSAERPKGSFSTLEIQRTEQGDSAMYLCASSLQDPGELFFGEGSRLTVL.